The following is a T cell receptor beta chain sequence with its context. This clonotype appeared many times. No cognate antigen has been identified for it. No base-level quality is on record; no much larger clone is a single base apart. The data derive from a study of T-cell reconstitution after alpha-beta-depleted transplantation in children (dated by TCRdb to 2016 to 2017). About the study as a whole: Using TCR repertoire profiling, the study quantitatively followed how T-cell immune reconstitution unfolded in children after TCRalphabeta/CD19-depleted allogeneic hematopoietic cell transplantation.

Receptors were amplified or captured by PCR. The sequencer was an Illumina HiSeq 2500. Molecular barcoding was employed in the preparation of TCR libraries, with unique molecular identifiers being used to normalize TCRbeta repertoire quantification. TCRdb cleaned the public reads at Q25 with fastp, built clones with MiXCR and kept in-frame beta chains. Rows merge per CDR3 protein into single entries with the most common DNA and genes. Within this sample are about 610,000 distinct CDR3 sequences, with 10% to 13% of them counted one time only. The ten most abundant clones make up roughly 3.9% of the sample. Sequenced here: PBMCs from the stem cell graft donor, sampled from the stem cell graft. This TCR derives from a human donor who donated a stem cell graft to a child with acute myeloid leukemia.

The CDR3 is CASSLFGQTYEQYF. The DNA reads TGTGCCAGCAGTTTATTCGGACAGACCTACGAGCAGTACTTC. The chain is assembled from TRBV28 and TRBJ2-7; the D segment could be TRBD1, given 6 matching bases. V is pared back by 1 base and J by 2 bases, with 9 bases lying between the germline termini. CDR1 and CDR2 were assigned from the germline V gene as MDHEN and SYDVKM. The CDR3 has 14 amino acids, counting the end cysteine and phenylalanine. CDR3 DNA only is kept here, 42 bases in frame from base 1.